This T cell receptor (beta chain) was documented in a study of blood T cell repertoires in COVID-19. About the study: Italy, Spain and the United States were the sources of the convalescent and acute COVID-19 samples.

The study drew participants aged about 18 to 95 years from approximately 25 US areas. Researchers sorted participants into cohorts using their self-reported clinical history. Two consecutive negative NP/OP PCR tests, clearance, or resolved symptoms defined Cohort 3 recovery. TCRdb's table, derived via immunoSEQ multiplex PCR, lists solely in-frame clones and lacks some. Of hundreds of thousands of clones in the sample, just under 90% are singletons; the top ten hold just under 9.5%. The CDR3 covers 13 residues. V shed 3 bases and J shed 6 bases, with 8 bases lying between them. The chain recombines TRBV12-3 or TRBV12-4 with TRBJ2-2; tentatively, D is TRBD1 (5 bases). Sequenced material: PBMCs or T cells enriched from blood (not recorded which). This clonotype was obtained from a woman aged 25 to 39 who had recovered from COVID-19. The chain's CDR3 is CASSFQGSGELFF. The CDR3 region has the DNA TGTGCCAGCAGTTTCCAGGGCTCCGGGGAGCTGTTTTTT.